This TCR beta chain was documented in a study of T cell responses to AZD1222 COVID-19 vaccine. Profiled with immunoSEQ multiplex PCR; TCRdb holds only in-frame clones, not every one. The top ten clones hold 4.4% of a sample with over 150,000 clones, 92% of them seen once. The V gene lost 3 bases and the J gene lost 5 bases, with 13 bases spanning the gap. The germline V gene has CDR1 KGHSH and CDR2 LQKENI. The CDR3 loop spans 15 amino acids. The receptor was derived from an adult in good health. The chain carries TRBV18 and TRBJ1-4, with TRBD1 as a possible D gene (5 bases). The sample here was peripheral blood, taken on day 0 of MenACWY control vaccination. The CDR3 here is CASSPPGGTNEKLFF. The CDR3 bases are TGTGCCAGCTCACCCCCGGGTGGGACCAATGAAAAACTGTTTTTT.